A single sample is the source of the 5 T cell receptor beta chains below, sequenced in a study of cytomegalovirus exposure and HLA in healthy donors. TCRdb's table, derived via immunoSEQ multiplex PCR, lists solely in-frame clones and lacks some. The table shows about 38,000 clones, with about 93% occurring only once. The sequenced sample was PBMCs. All receptors come from a man aged 18-30 years in good health and CMV-seronegative.

The chain has TRBV2 and TRBJ2-2; 9 positions agree with TRBD1. CDR1 SNHLY and CDR2 FYNNEI come from the germline V gene. The CDR3 is 15 amino acids. V shed 8 bases, J shed 1 base, and the junction held 5 bases outside the gene matches. The CDR3 here is CASYGTGRNTGELFF. The CDR3 region has the DNA TGTGCCAGCTATGGGACAGGGAGGAACACCGGGGAGCTGTTTTTT.

This clone was recorded only once. V usage is TRBV14 and J usage is TRBJ2-1; D call uncertain. V shed 0 bases and J shed 4 bases, with 7 bases lying between them. The CDR3 has 14 amino acids. Germline assignment: CDR1 SGHDN and CDR2 FVKESK. The DNA for the CDR3 is TGTGCCAGCAGCCAAGATCGAGCGTACAATGAGCAGTTCTTC. Residues: CASSQDRAYNEQFF.

Of note for this clone: This sample includes further DNA sequences coding for the same CDR3. This chain links TRBV6-5 with TRBJ2-1; 7 nucleotides align to TRBD1. V shed 2 bases, J shed 4 bases, and the junction held 2 bases outside the gene matches. Germline values: CDR1 MNHEY, CDR2 SVGAGI. The CDR3 consists of 14 residues. CDR3 protein: CASSYSRGYNEQFF. CDR3 DNA: TGTGCCAGCAGTTACAGCAGGGGGTACAATGAGCAGTTCTTC.

The chain has TRBV28 and TRBJ1-2; 8 positions match TRBD1. This CDR3 has 16 amino acids. J was trimmed by 8 bases and V by 5 bases; bases with no gene match: 16. Germline assignment: CDR1 MDHEN and CDR2 SYDVKM. The CDR3 loop is CASSPTRLTGVKGYTF. Written as DNA, the CDR3 is TGTGCCAGCAGTCCAACCCGATTGACAGGGGTAAAAGGCTACACCTTC.

V is TRBV7-9 and J is TRBJ2-7; D unclear. This CDR3 region has 13 residues. Germline V CDR1 and CDR2: SEHNR, FQNEAQ (reference sequence). The V end was cut by 3 bases, the J end by 1 base, with 7 bases between. The CDR3 here is CASSLAGSYEQYF. CDR3 coding DNA: TGTGCCAGCAGCTTGGCAGGATCCTACGAGCAGTACTTC. Using reference TRBV7-9 and TRBJ2-7 for the parts outside the CDR3, the full variable domain is DTGVSQNPRHKITKRGQNVTFRCDPISEHNRLYWYRQTLGQGPEFLTYFQNEAQLEKSRLLSDRFSAERPKGSFSTLEIQRTEQGDSAMYLCASSLAGSYEQYFGPGTRLTVT.